This T cell receptor (beta chain) derives from a study of CD8+ T cells in alopecia areata. Study context: Among treated patients, oral tofacitinib was administered at 5 to 10 mg twice daily.

Extraction of RNA preceded its reverse transcription into cDNA, which served as the sequencing template. Libraries were prepared by immunoSEQ multiplex PCR; TCRdb keeps only in-frame clonotypes and omits some of them. The data contain about 180,000 clones, around three fifths of them singletons. V was clipped by 7 bases and J by 3 bases, with 13 bases between them. The CDR3 is made up of 12 amino acids. The germline CDR1 and CDR2 sequences are SQVTM and ANQGSEA. The TCR was taken from a human donor with alopecia areata. This specimen was CD4+ T cells sorted from blood, taken at week 0. V is TRBV29-1 and J is TRBJ2-7; TRBD1 is a possible D gene (6 bases). CDR3 sequence (DNA): TGCAGCGCCCGGACAGAGAACTACGAGCAGTACTTC. It specifies CSARTENYEQYF.